These 25 T cell receptor beta chains originate from one sample sequenced in a study of spatial heterogeneity in lung cancer. General study points: Mutation counts in tumors were tracked by counts of expanded intratumoral alpha and beta TCRs.

TCRdb ran MiXCR on the 5' RACE reads and lists one entry per CDR3 protein. The table shows around 18,000 distinct CDR3 sequences, with 5.8% occurring only once. Noted time point: sample taken at primary tumor resection. Antigens of these TCRs are unknown. The sequences come from lung tumor tissue, collected at surgery. These receptors were taken from a female donor with early-stage non-small cell lung cancer.

This clonotype was seen repeatedly, ten times or more. In a library made to pick up alpha chains, this beta chain is a stray read with a size that means little. The chain combines TRBV5-4 with TRBJ2-3, with 11 nucleotides matching TRBD2. The ends lost 4 bases at V and 5 bases at J; junction bases unmatched: 9. Germline V gives CDR1 SGHNT, CDR2 YYREEE (reference sequence). This CDR3 spans 16 amino acids. The CDR3 region is CASSPDSGRAGDTQYF. In DNA form, the CDR3 reads TGTGCCAGCAGCCCTGATAGCGGGAGGGCGGGAGATACGCAGTATTTT.

This clonotype occurred a few times. Because the library targeted alpha chains, this beta chain is an off-target read whose size means little. This chain links TRBV7-9 with TRBJ2-3; the match to TRBD2 covers 12 bases. Germline-derived CDR1 and CDR2 are SEHNR and FQNEAQ (reference sequence). Unmatched junction bases numbered 9, after V lost 5 bases and J lost 6 bases. The CDR3 covers 16 residues. CDR3 sequence (DNA): TGTGCCAGCAGCCCGCGGACTAGCGGGATTCGGGATACGCAGTATTTT. This codes for CASSPRTSGIRDTQYF.

Many counts were recorded for this clonotype. Being off target in a library aimed at alpha chains, this beta chain has a size of little meaning. The rearrangement joins TRBV20-1 to TRBJ2-1; TRBD2 is a possible D gene (6 bases). V was pared by 7 bases and J by 7 bases, with 11 bases between. The CDR3 extends over 11 amino acids. Looked up from germline, CDR1 is DFQATT and CDR2 is SNEGSKA (reference sequence). The CDR3 sequence: CSVADGNEQFF. In nucleotides, the CDR3 is TGCAGTGTAGCGGACGGGAATGAGCAGTTCTTC.

A few counts support this clonotype. This beta chain slipped into a library made for alpha chains as a stray read, so its size is not meaningful. The rearrangement uses TRBV29-1 and TRBJ2-6; no firm D call. Trimming removed 4 bases at V and 4 bases at J, with 11 bases between. The CDR3 covers 14 residues. The germline V gene has CDR1 SQVTM and CDR2 ANQGSEA. In nucleotides, the CDR3 is TGCAGCGTTGGCACTCGTTCGGGGGCCAACGTCCTGACTTTC. Residues: CSVGTRSGANVLTF.

This clonotype was seen many times. A library prepared for alpha chains yielded this beta chain as an off-target read; its size is of little meaning. The chain uses TRBV28 and TRBJ1-1; TRBD1 aligns across 7 bases. CDR3 length: 12 residues. V shed 6 bases, J shed 5 bases, and the junction held 3 bases outside the gene matches. Germline V gives CDR1 MDHEN, CDR2 SYDVKM. CDR3 region: CASSQTGTEAFF. As DNA, the CDR3 is TGTGCCAGCAGCCAGACAGGGACTGAAGCTTTCTTT.

On this clonotype: The library was designed around alpha chains, so this beta chain is a stray read whose abundance carries little weight. This chain uses TRBV7-9 with TRBJ2-7; 9 nucleotides match TRBD2. This CDR3 is built from 14 residues. V shed 5 bases, J shed 5 bases, and the junction held 7 bases outside the gene matches. The germline V gene encodes CDR1 SEHNR and CDR2 FQNEAQ (reference sequence). The CDR3 is CASSVSSGADEQYF. CDR3 nucleotide sequence: TGTGCCAGCAGCGTCTCTAGCGGGGCCGACGAGCAGTACTTC.

This clonotype was seen many times. This beta chain lies outside the target of a library built for alpha chains; its clone size means little. This CDR3 reads CASSLVGGNEQFF. As DNA, the CDR3 is TGTGCCAGCAGCTTAGTCGGCGGGAATGAGCAGTTCTTC. This chain links TRBV7-9 with TRBJ2-1, with a weak D call TRBD2 (5 bases). The CDR3 loop spans 13 amino acids. V was shortened by 1 base and J by 7 bases, with 8 bases between the two germline ends. Looked up from germline, CDR1 is SEHNR and CDR2 is FQNEAQ (reference sequence).

This clonotype appeared many times. Little can be read into the size of this beta chain, an off-target read in a library designed for alpha chains. V and J are TRBV7-2 and TRBJ1-3; 8 positions agree with TRBD1. CDR1 and CDR2 (germline): SGHTA, FQGNSA. CDR3 length equals 15 residues. Trimming took 4 bases from V and 4 from J; bases not matched to a gene: 6. DNA for the CDR3: TGTGCCAGCAGCTCAGGACGGACAGGGGGAAACACCATATATTTT. Protein product: CASSSGRTGGNTIYF.

This clonotype appeared many times. This beta chain lies outside the target of a library built for alpha chains; its clone size means little. The chain combines TRBV27 with TRBJ2-1; 8 bases are shared with TRBD2. Trimming cost V 1 base and J 8 bases; bases outside gene matches: 7. CDR3 length equals 15 residues. Germline assignment: CDR1 MNHEY and CDR2 SMNVEV (reference sequence). The CDR3: CASSLYAGGVYEQFF. The CDR3 DNA is TGTGCCAGCAGTTTATATGCGGGAGGAGTCTATGAGCAGTTCTTC.

This clonotype was observed many times. With the library built for alpha chains, this beta chain is off target and its frequency is not meaningful. The chain combines TRBV12-3 or TRBV12-4 with TRBJ2-1; D remains ambiguous. Trimming removed 8 bases at V and 5 bases at J, with 10 bases between. The CDR3 length is 12 residues. The CDR3 loop is CASRRTDNEQFF. CDR3 DNA sequence: TGTGCCAGCCGTCGGACCGACAATGAGCAGTTCTTC.

This clonotype was observed at least ten times. This beta chain is an off-target read within a library intended for alpha chains, so its frequency means little. V usage is TRBV20-1 and J usage is TRBJ2-1; D is uncertain. Germline values: CDR1 DFQATT, CDR2 SNEGSKA (reference sequence). This CDR3 comprises 14 residues. The V end lost 2 bases, the J end lost 9 bases, and 17 bases lay between the germline ends. The CDR3 DNA sequence: TGCAGTGCTAGACCGTTCGGAAAAGATACTGAGCAGTTCTTC. Its protein product is CSARPFGKDTEQFF.

As regards this clonotype: This beta chain lies outside the target of a library built for alpha chains; its clone size means little. The chain recombines TRBV7-3 with TRBJ2-1, with D unclear. Trimming shortened V by 4 bases and J by 6 bases, and 10 bases separated the two germline ends. The germline CDR1 and CDR2 sequences are SGHTA and FQGTGA. CDR3 length: 13 amino acids. The CDR3 reads CASSSNPGNEQFF. The CDR3 DNA follows: TGTGCCAGCAGCTCCAACCCGGGCAATGAGCAGTTCTTC.

In this sample, this clonotype turned up many times. Because the library targeted alpha chains, this beta chain is an off-target read whose size means little. This chain joins TRBV29-1 and TRBJ2-3; the match to TRBD2 covers 10 bases. J lost 1 base, V lost 7 bases, and 2 bases had no gene match. Per germline, CDR1 SQVTM and CDR2 ANQGSEA. This CDR3 is 13 amino acids long. CDR3: CSGGTSGTDTQYF. The CDR3 DNA sequence: TGCAGCGGGGGGACTAGCGGCACAGATACGCAGTATTTT.

This clonotype was found many times. Since the library was made to target alpha chains, this beta chain is a stray read and its abundance is not meaningful. The V and J genes are TRBV6-5 and TRBJ2-1, with D perhaps matching TRBD1 (6 bases). Trimming took off 0 bases at V and 0 bases at J, with 21 bases between the two ends. The length of the CDR3 is 20 residues. Germline-derived CDR1 and CDR2 are MNHEY and SVGAGI. The DNA of the CDR3 is TGTGCCAGCAGTTACTCCCAGGGGAGAGGAAAGGGGATCTCCTACAATGAGCAGTTCTTC. This sequence encodes CASSYSQGRGKGISYNEQFF.

Concerning this clonotype itself: The size of this beta chain means little, since it is a stray read in a library made for alpha chains. V gene TRBV24-1 combines with J gene TRBJ2-5, with 7 bases fitting TRBD1. The junction had 7 bases not matched to a gene; V was cut back by 9 bases and J by 4 bases. The CDR3 has 13 amino acids. Germline lookup yields CDR1 KGHDR and CDR2 SFDVKD. The CDR3 coding sequence is TGTGCCACCGGGGACCGGGACAGAGAGACCCAGTACTTC. Protein product: CATGDRDRETQYF.

There are a few counts of this clonotype. This beta chain came through as a stray read in a library set up for alpha chains, and its size says little. The genes are TRBV18 and TRBJ2-7; TRBD1 agrees at 9 bases. Germline loops: CDR1 KGHSH, CDR2 LQKENI. There are 15 residues in the CDR3. The V gene end was trimmed by 6 bases and the J gene end by 2 bases; junction bases not matched to a gene: 8. The DNA of the CDR3 is TGTGCCAGCTCGTCGGACAGGGGATCGACCTACGAGCAGTACTTC. Encoded protein: CASSSDRGSTYEQYF.

The table lists this clonotype with many counts. This beta chain came through as a stray read in a library set up for alpha chains, and its size says little. This chain uses TRBV7-9 with TRBJ2-7; possibly TRBD2 for D (5 bases). V lost 3 bases and J lost 6, with 15 bases in between. CDR3 length: 14 residues. Germline CDR1 and CDR2: SEHNR and FQNEAQ (reference sequence). CDR3 amino acids: CASSFSRDAGEQYF. For the CDR3, the DNA is TGTGCCAGCAGCTTTTCACGGGATGCAGGCGAGCAGTACTTC.

Details on this clonotype: This beta chain was picked up by a library intended for alpha chains and is off target, so its count carries little meaning. The rearrangement links TRBV7-9 to TRBJ2-1; no clear D. The CDR3 is made up of 13 amino acids. Germline V gives CDR1 SEHNR, CDR2 FQNEAQ (reference sequence). The V end was cut by 0 bases, the J end by 9 bases, with 9 bases between. This chain's CDR3 is CASSLAEIPEQFF. Here the CDR3 DNA reads TGTGCCAGCAGCTTAGCAGAGATCCCTGAGCAGTTCTTC.

This clonotype was counted many times. A library made for alpha chains picked up this beta chain off target, so its size means little. The rearrangement joins TRBV20-1 to TRBJ1-4; 8 bases fit TRBD1. Germline values: CDR1 DFQATT, CDR2 SNEGSKA (reference sequence). The CDR3 has 15 residues. The V segment lost 3 bases and the J segment 6 bases; nucleotides outside the gene matches: 9. CDR3 coding DNA: TGCAGTGCTAGGCGACAGGGGATGTTGGATGAAAAACTGTTTTTT. Translated: CSARRQGMLDEKLFF.

This clonotype was observed at least ten times. For a library built for alpha chains, this beta chain is a stray read; little rests on its size. The rearrangement uses TRBV11-2 and TRBJ2-6, with D perhaps matching TRBD1 (5 bases). V gave up 2 bases and J gave up 0 bases, with 11 bases separating them. Germline assignment: CDR1 SGHAT and CDR2 FQNNGV. This CDR3 is built from 17 residues. The chain's CDR3 is CASSLLRQISGANVLTF. The CDR3 coding sequence is TGTGCCAGCAGCTTACTAAGACAGATCTCTGGGGCCAACGTCCTGACTTTC.

This clonotype has ten or more counts. Within a library made for alpha chains, this beta chain is off target, and its count is uninformative. The genes are TRBV18 and TRBJ1-1; D not resolved. Germline V CDR1 and CDR2: KGHSH, LQKENI. The germline V and J ends were trimmed by 6 bases and 2 bases, with 16 bases remaining between them. The CDR3 runs 15 residues. The DNA of the CDR3 is TGTGCCAGCTCGAATGCGGGGTCCCCCAACACTGAAGCTTTCTTT. As protein: CASSNAGSPNTEAFF.

This clonotype was picked up a small number of times. With the library built for alpha chains, this beta chain is off target and its frequency is not meaningful. V is TRBV2 and J is TRBJ1-4, with D unresolved. Germline CDR1 reads SNHLY; CDR2 reads FYNNEI. Trimming took 6 bases from V and 4 from J, leaving 6 bases between them. The CDR3 covers 12 residues. The CDR3 loop reads CASRGNNEKLFF. In DNA, the CDR3 is TGTGCCAGCAGAGGGAATAATGAAAAACTGTTTTTT.

There are many counts of this clonotype. Since it is a stray read in a library aimed at alpha chains, this beta chain has a size that is not meaningful. V is TRBV12-3 or TRBV12-4 and J is TRBJ1-1, with 7 bases lining up with TRBD1. This CDR3 region has 14 residues. With V trimmed by 7 bases and J by 4 bases, 9 bases remained unmatched. CDR3 coding DNA: TGTGCCAGCAAGACAGGGATGCATACCACTGAAGCTTTCTTT. Protein sequence: CASKTGMHTTEAFF.

In this sample, this clonotype is medium-sized. This beta chain lies outside the target of a library built for alpha chains; its clone size means little. This chain's CDR3 is CASSLQGQTPDTQYF. The DNA for the CDR3 is TGTGCCAGCAGTTTACAGGGACAGACCCCAGATACGCAGTATTTT. This chain uses TRBV28 with TRBJ2-3, with 7 positions matching TRBD1. CDR1 is MDHEN and CDR2 is SYDVKM in the germline V gene. This CDR3 has 15 amino acids. Trimming took 2 bases from V and 4 from J; bases not matched to a gene: 6.

This clonotype occurred a few times. In a library made to pick up alpha chains, this beta chain is a stray read with a size that means little. The rearrangement links TRBV20-1 to TRBJ2-5, with 8 bases fitting TRBD2. Trimming took 7 bases from V and 1 from J; bases not matched to a gene: 2. Germline V CDR1 and CDR2: DFQATT, SNEGSKA (reference sequence). This CDR3 region has 12 residues. This CDR3 is CSGTSGQETQYF. The CDR3 bases are TGCAGTGGTACTAGCGGCCAAGAGACCCAGTACTTC.